This is a list of T cell receptor beta chains from one sample in a study of blood T cell repertoires in COVID-19. Measured with immunoSEQ multiplex PCR; TCRdb has only the in-frame clones, and not every one. This table has 90,000 to 110,000 clones, approximately 78% appearing once. Material for sequencing was peripheral blood. The receptors were sampled from an elderly woman with acute or convalescent COVID-19. The CDR3 runs from the conserved cysteine through the conserved F or W. D genes are given only for firm matches. The size field is filled for only some rows; it gives once, few, many or a size class.

j_gene	v_gene	d_gene	abundance	CDR3aa	CDR3nt
TRBJ2-3	TRBV4-2	TRBD2	few	CASSLGLAGAGYTDTQYF	TGTGCCAGCAGCCTCGGACTAGCGGGGGCCGGATACACAGATACGCAGTATTTT
TRBJ2-3	TRBV3-1/TRBV3-2	NA	NA	CASSQGSSSTDTQYF	TGTGCCAGCAGCCAAGGTAGTTCTAGCACAGATACGCAGTATTTT
TRBJ1-2	TRBV25-1	TRBD1	few	CASSMWTGEGYTF	TGTGCCAGCAGCATGTGGACAGGAGAAGGCTACACCTTC
TRBJ2-3	TRBV7-2	NA	NA	CASSSPERTDTQYF	TGTGCCAGCAGCTCCCCTGAGCGCACAGATACGCAGTATTTT
TRBJ2-4	TRBV19	NA	NA	CASSPKSLAKNIQYF	TGTGCCAGTAGCCCAAAGTCACTAGCCAAAAACATTCAGTACTTC
TRBJ2-3	TRBV3-1/TRBV3-2	TRBD2	NA	CASSQVGGYGTSARTDTQYF	TGTGCCAGCAGCCAAGTGGGGGGTTACGGGACTAGCGCTCGCACAGATACGCAGTATTTT
TRBJ1-6	TRBV2	NA	NA	CASSEKNRRYSPLHF	TGTGCCAGCAGTGAGAAGAACCGGAGATACTCACCCCTCCACTTT
TRBJ1-2	TRBV5-5	TRBD1	NA	CASSLETGGVRNYGYTF	TGTGCCAGCAGCTTGGAGACAGGGGGCGTTCGCAACTATGGCTACACCTTC
TRBJ1-1	TRBV28	NA	NA	CASATANTEAFF	TGTGCCAGCGCGACAGCGAACACTGAAGCTTTCTTT
TRBJ2-2	TRBV11-2	NA	few	CASSQGVMNTGELFF	TGTGCCAGCAGCCAAGGGGTCATGAACACCGGGGAGCTGTTTTTT
TRBJ1-2	TRBV7-2	TRBD1	NA	CASSLAQGNYGYTF	TGTGCCAGCAGCTTAGCACAGGGGAACTATGGCTACACCTTC
TRBJ1-5	TRBV27	TRBD1	NA	CASSSTGTSQPQHF	TGTGCCAGCAGTTCGACAGGGACGAGTCAGCCCCAGCATTTT
TRBJ2-1	TRBV5-1	TRBD2	NA	CASSLVGGLAGVITAYNEQFF	TGCGCCAGCAGCTTGGTTGGAGGACTAGCGGGAGTCATTACGGCTTACAATGAGCAGTTCTTC
TRBJ1-2	TRBV24-1	TRBD1	NA	CATSDSYSTGAANYGYTF	TGTGCCACCAGTGATTCTTACTCGACAGGGGCGGCGAACTATGGCTACACCTTC
TRBJ2-7	TRBV7-9	TRBD2	NA	CASSTIPSGRDEYEQYF	TGTGCCAGCAGCACAATCCCTAGCGGGAGGGATGAGTACGAGCAGTACTTC
TRBJ1-5	TRBV10-2	NA	NA	CASSVGRQGSSQPQHF	TGCGCCAGCAGTGTCGGGCGGCAGGGGAGCAGTCAGCCCCAGCATTTT
TRBJ2-6	TRBV4-1	NA	NA	CASSPRELGILSGANVLTF	TGCGCCAGCAGCCCCCGGGAGCTGGGGATTCTCTCTGGGGCCAACGTCCTGACTTTC
TRBJ1-6	TRBV29-1	TRBD1	NA	CSVRQGDNSPLHF	TGCAGCGTTCGCCAGGGGGATAATTCACCCCTCCACTTT
TRBJ2-1	TRBV5-6	TRBD2	NA	CASTRLAGGPREQFF	TGTGCCAGCACTCGGCTAGCGGGAGGGCCTCGTGAGCAGTTCTTC
TRBJ1-1	TRBV29-1	NA	NA	CSGTGGGWRVF	TGCAGCGGGACCGGCGGTGGTTGGCGGGTCTTT
TRBJ2-7	TRBV9	NA	NA	CASSGGILNYEQYF	TGTGCCAGCAGCGGAGGGATTTTGAACTACGAGCAGTACTTC
TRBJ2-6	TRBV19	TRBD1	once	CAGGGRGNSGANVLTF	TGTGCCGGTGGAGGCAGGGGGAACTCTGGGGCCAACGTCCTGACTTTC
TRBJ1-3	TRBV6-6	TRBD1	NA	CASSYADRHSGNTIYF	TGTGCCAGCAGTTACGCGGACAGGCACTCTGGAAACACCATATATTTT
TRBJ1-2	TRBV19	TRBD1	NA	CASTGGLNYGYTF	TGTGCTTCGACAGGGGGTCTCAACTATGGCTACACCTTC
TRBJ2-2	TRBV5-6	NA	NA	CASSLTGWSTGELFF	TGTGCCAGCAGCTTGACGGGTTGGAGCACCGGGGAGCTGTTTTTT
TRBJ2-7	TRBV27	NA	NA	CASRSSASYEQYF	TGTGCCAGCCGGTCTAGCGCTTCCTACGAGCAGTACTTC
TRBJ1-3	TRBV5-1	NA	NA	CASRDTQSSGNTIYF	TGCGCCAGCAGGGACACGCAGAGCTCTGGAAACACCATATATTTT
TRBJ2-1	TRBV10-1	NA	once	CASRRTGRLAGLSYNEQFF	TGCGCCAGCCGCAGGACAGGGAGGCTAGCGGGACTCTCCTACAATGAGCAGTTCTTC
TRBJ1-3	TRBV7-2	NA	NA	CASRTGLTSGNTIYF	TGTGCCAGCAGAACTGGGCTGACCTCTGGAAACACCATATATTTT
TRBJ2-2	TRBV5-6	TRBD1	NA	CASSRSPDRATGELFF	TGTGCCAGCAGCCGAAGTCCGGACAGGGCGACCGGGGAGCTGTTTTTT
TRBJ1-4	TRBV7-2	NA	NA	CASRRGGVGEKLFF	TGTGCCAGCAGACGGGGGGGCGTTGGGGAAAAACTGTTTTTT
TRBJ2-1	TRBV12-5	NA	NA	CASGRDSDEQFF	TGTGCTAGTGGCCGGGACTCGGATGAGCAGTTCTTC
TRBJ1-2	TRBV28	TRBD1	NA	CASSSQGLYGYTF	TGTGCCAGCAGTTCACAGGGGCTATATGGCTACACCTTC
TRBJ2-7	TRBV5-1	TRBD2	NA	CASGEGRETYF	TGCGCCAGCGGGGAGGGGCGGGAGACGTACTTC
TRBJ2-7	TRBV18	TRBD1	NA	CASSSTGALSYEQYF	TGTGCCAGCTCATCGACAGGGGCCCTCTCCTACGAGCAGTACTTC
TRBJ2-5	TRBV5-4	TRBD1	NA	CASSAGQGMLRLASQETQYF	TGTGCCAGCAGCGCGGGACAGGGGATGTTGAGACTAGCGTCTCAAGAGACCCAGTACTTC
TRBJ2-5	TRBV24-1	TRBD2	NA	CATSDPLAGGETQYF	TGTGCCACCAGTGACCCGCTAGCGGGCGGTGAGACCCAGTACTTC
TRBJ2-1	TRBV6-2/TRBV6-3	TRBD1	NA	CASSYSPGQGLLYNEQFF	TGTGCCAGCAGTTATTCACCGGGACAGGGTTTACTCTACAATGAGCAGTTCTTC
TRBJ2-7	TRBV5-1	TRBD1	NA	CASSQWDRARGEQYF	TGCGCCAGCAGCCAATGGGACAGAGCTAGGGGCGAGCAGTACTTC
TRBJ2-2	TRBV2	NA	NA	CASSLRRSNTGELFF	TGTGCCAGCAGCCTACGGCGGTCGAACACCGGGGAGCTGTTTTTT
TRBJ1-1	TRBV2	NA	NA	CASNYRENTEAFF	TGTGCCAGCAATTACAGGGAGAACACTGAAGCTTTCTTT